This T cell receptor beta chain is drawn from a study of T cells in Graves' hyperthyroidism and ophthalmopathy. Whole-study findings and limits: Clonotypes that were expanded in thyroid above 0.001 mostly appeared in blood too.

CDR1 and CDR2 from the germline V gene are SQVTM and ANQGSEA. The CDR3 contains 15 residues. The trim removed 6 bases at V and 4 bases at J, leaving 11 bases unmatched. Amplification targeted TCR beta CDR3 regions from RNA transcripts. An initial round of RT-PCR targeting the TCR CDR3 relied on the HTBI primer set. TCRdb re-derived calls from the multiplex PCR reads in MiXCR, one entry per CDR3 protein. The sample includes around 720,000 distinct CDR3 sequences, 35% of them seen just once. With respect to this clonotype: The antigen remains unidentified.

The gene calls are TRBV29-1 and TRBJ1-2, with 10 bases fitting TRBD1. The source is a woman in her thirties or forties with Graves' hyperthyroidism. The specimen sequenced was blood. The CDR3 sequence is CSVGGQGKIRYGYTF. The CDR3, as DNA: TGCAGCGTGGGGGGACAGGGGAAAATCCGCTATGGCTACACCTTC.